Detailed here is one T cell receptor beta chain. Its antigen remains unidentified. The data belong to a study of OX40 agonist ivuxolimab in advanced cancers. About the research overall: Patients were dosed intravenously with ivuxolimab at 0.01 to 10 mg/kg every 2 weeks.

Sequencing was performed with immunoSEQ multiplex PCR; in TCRdb, only in-frame clones are kept and a portion is missing. The data show tens of thousands of clones, around nine tenths seen once. Study results and limitations: At doses 0.1 to 3.0 mg/kg, CD4+ and CD8+ clones expanded. CD4+ T cells averaged fewer expanded clones than CD8+ T cells. Part of the nonresponder group also had normalized T-cell clonal expansion that was low.

The CDR3 is 16 residues long. V lost 0 bases and J lost 5; bases outside the gene matches: 3. Looked up from germline, CDR1 is SEHNR and CDR2 is FQNEAQ (reference sequence). The chain is built from TRBV7-9 and TRBJ2-2; 10 bases match TRBD1. The source material was CD4+ or CD8+ T cells sorted from blood, sampled in a trial of the OX40 agonist ivuxolimab. The clonotype originates from an adult with an advanced solid tumor such as melanoma, head and neck, liver or kidney cancer. The CDR3 protein is CASSLAKGQGTGELFF. CDR3 nucleotide sequence: TGTGCCAGCAGCTTAGCGAAGGGACAGGGGACCGGGGAGCTGTTTTTT.